The 15 T cell receptor delta chains reported below all come from one sample, sequenced in a study of gamma-delta T cells after stem cell transplantation. TCRdb re-called clones from the RT-PCR reads via CATT. The table lists under 2,000 delta-chain clones, 3.7% of them singletons. The sequencing sample was made of gamma-delta T cells. These receptor sequences come from a human donor. It is not recorded whose cells these are; they may come from a transplant donor.

The table lists this clone with a few counts. Other DNA sequences of this sample code for an identical CDR3. The J gene is TRDJ1, the V gene TRDV2, with unresolved D. The CDR3 covers 14 residues. Germline V gene sequence: CDR1 GEAIGNYY, CDR2 EKD. With 1 base removed from V and 0 bases from J, the gap between germline ends came to 8 bases. The CDR3 loop reads CACDTLGYTDKLIF. DNA of the CDR3: TGTGCCTGTGACACACTCGGGTACACCGATAAACTCATCTTT.

With respect to this clone: A much bigger clone sits one base away, suggesting this may be a read error. This sequence joins TRDV2 and TRDJ1; weak D call: TRDD3 (6 bases). Germline CDR1 is GEAIGNYY and CDR2 is EKD. Trimming left V 2 bases short and J 0 bases short, with 30 bases between. This CDR3 comprises 21 residues. CDR3 in DNA: TGTGCCTGTGACAGCCTCATGGGAATAAGATGGTTCGATACGTACACCGATAAACTCATCTTT. Amino acid sequence: CACDSLMGIRWFDTYTDKLIF.

In regard to this clone: Other DNA variants within this sample encode the same CDR3. The chain recombines TRDV2 with TRDJ3; 8 bases are a match to TRDD3. Germline trimming cut 1 base from V and 0 bases from J; bases unmatched to any gene: 10. This CDR3 has 20 amino acids. Germline V gene lookup returns CDR1 GEAIGNYY and CDR2 EKD. The CDR3 nucleotides are TGTGCCTGTGACACAGTACTGGGGGGCCTTAGCTCCTGGGACACCCGACAGATGTTTTTC. Its translation: CACDTVLGGLSSWDTRQMFF.

The genes are TRDV2 and TRDJ1, with TRDD3 identical over 13 bases. TCRdb leaves out the J gene; it was filled in here by matching the DNA to germline. Germline V gene sequence: CDR1 GEAIGNYY, CDR2 EKD. J gave up 2 bases and V 0 bases, and 11 bases lay outside the gene matches. The CDR3 is made up of 19 amino acids. The CDR3 DNA reads TGTGCCTGTGACACCGTGAAACTGGGGGATACGGGAGGGACCGATAAACTCATCTTT. The encoded protein is CACDTVKLGDTGGTDKLIF.

Sample share makes this clone medium-sized. The chain recombines TRDV2 with TRDJ1, with 7 bases lining up with TRDD3. Germline CDR1 and CDR2: GEAIGNYY and EKD. The J segment lost 0 bases and the V segment lost 3 bases, leaving 6 bases of the junction unmatched. CDR3 size: 15 residues. The CDR3 spells CACDGLGAYTDKLIF. The CDR3 coding sequence is TGTGCCTGTGACGGGCTGGGGGCTTACACCGATAAACTCATCTTT.

In this sample, this clone turned up a few times. This is likely an artifact of a read error, given a far larger clone one base away. The genes are TRDV2 and TRDJ1; 10 bases fit TRDD3. J lost 1 base, V lost 1 base, and 14 bases had no gene match. The CDR3 has 19 residues. Germline V lookup: CDR1 GEAIGNYY, CDR2 EKD. CDR3 sequence reads: CACDTVVLGDPRGTDKLIF. Written as DNA, the CDR3 is TGTGCCTGTGACACGGTTGTACTGGGGGATCCAAGGGGCACCGATAAACTCATCTTT.

This clone was recorded a few times. The V and J genes are TRDV2 and TRDJ1, with 10 positions matching TRDD3. CDR3 length: 21 amino acids. The J segment lost 0 bases and the V segment lost 3 bases, leaving 21 bases of the junction unmatched. Germline V lookup: CDR1 GEAIGNYY, CDR2 EKD. The chain's CDR3 is CACDSLLPALGDMGDTDKLIF. As DNA, the CDR3 is TGTGCCTGTGACTCTTTACTTCCAGCCCTGGGGGATATGGGGGACACCGATAAACTCATCTTT.

Concerning this clone itself: A read error likely explains this, since a far larger clone differs by one base. This chain links TRDV2 with TRDJ1, with 13 bases matching TRDD3. The CDR3 is made up of 18 amino acids. Germline CDR1 reads GEAIGNYY; CDR2 reads EKD. With V trimmed by 2 bases and J by 2 bases, 10 bases remained unmatched. CDR3 loop: CACDILPLGDTQTDKLIF. As DNA, the CDR3 is TGTGCCTGTGACATACTTCCACTGGGGGATACGCAGACCGATAAACTCATCTTT.

This chain links TRDV2 with TRDJ1; the D is unclear. This CDR3 comprises 17 residues. Germline lookup yields CDR1 GEAIGNYY and CDR2 EKD. Trimming stripped 3 bases from V and 2 bases from J, with 21 bases between. CDR3 in DNA: TGTGCCTGTGACCCGGTTTATGGCTACGCGAGGACCGATAAACTCATCTTT. Protein sequence: CACDPVYGYARTDKLIF.

With regard to this clone: An end of the junction differs from the germline gene, which may be a read error. The chain has TRDV2 and TRDJ3, with 7 bases matching TRDD3. The CDR3 is made up of 20 amino acids. Per the germline V gene, CDR1 is GEAIGNYY and CDR2 is EKD. CDR3 nucleotide sequence: TGTGCCTGTGACACCGCTGACCGCCGAACTGGGGCCTGTGACACCCGACCGATGTTTTTC. Residues: CACDTADRRTGACDTRPMFF.

This clone is medium-sized within its sample. The chain has TRDV2 and TRDJ1; 8 nucleotides align to TRDD2. Trimming took 3 bases from V and 0 from J; bases not matched to a gene: 14. Looked up from germline, CDR1 is GEAIGNYY and CDR2 is EKD. The CDR3 contains 18 residues. DNA of the CDR3: TGTGCCTGTGACCAACTTCCTACGGAGCCTCCGTACACCGATAAACTCATCTTT. Its translation is CACDQLPTEPPYTDKLIF.

This chain joins TRDV2 and TRDJ1; 8 bases align to TRDD3. Germline V gene data show CDR1 as GEAIGNYY and CDR2 as EKD. The CDR3 totals 14 residues. The J segment lost 2 bases and the V segment lost 3 bases, leaving 4 bases of the junction unmatched. CDR3 sequence reads: CACDSLGETDKLIF. The CDR3 region has the DNA TGTGCCTGTGACTCCCTGGGGGAGACCGATAAACTCATCTTT.

About this clone: A much larger clone is a single base away; this may be a read error. This sample also contains other DNA sequences that code for the same CDR3. The V and J genes are TRDV2 and TRDJ1; 11 bases match TRDD3. The CDR3 covers 17 residues. The V gene's germline CDR1 is GEAIGNYY and CDR2 EKD. The CDR3 region is CACDTAEVGDTTDKLIF. The CDR3 nucleotides are TGTGCCTGTGACACTGCCGAGGTGGGGGATACGACCGATAAGCTCATCTTT.

This clone came up a few times. V usage is TRDV2 and J usage is TRDJ1; the match to TRDD3 covers 8 bases. Germline CDR1 is GEAIGNYY and CDR2 is EKD. V was pared by 4 bases and J by 0 bases, with 12 bases of the junction left unmatched. The length of the CDR3 is 17 residues. The CDR3 bases are TGTGCCTGTGATCCACTGGGGGGTTCCCATTACACCGATAAACTCATCTTT. Translated: CACDPLGGSHYTDKLIF.

This clone rates as medium-sized. This sequence joins TRDV2 and TRDJ1, with TRDD3 as a possible D gene (6 bases). The V gene's germline CDR1 is GEAIGNYY and CDR2 EKD. V was shortened by 1 base and J by 0 bases, with 26 bases between the two germline ends. The CDR3 length is 20 residues. CDR3 residues: CACDTLNRPGDPHDTDKLIF. As DNA, the CDR3 is TGTGCCTGTGACACTCTCAATCGGCCTGGGGATCCGCATGACACCGATAAACTCATCTTT.